This TCR beta chain came from a study of blood T cell repertoires in COVID-19. The CDR3 runs to 15 residues. V lost 7 bases and J lost 1, with 16 bases in between. Germline-derived CDR1 and CDR2 are SEHNR and FQNEAQ (reference sequence). TCRdb's copy holds only in-frame clones and misses some; the assay was immunoSEQ multiplex PCR. In the table there are 350,000 or so clones, almost 90% of which are singletons. Sequenced input: PBMCs or T cells enriched from blood (not recorded which). The genes are TRBV7-9 and TRBJ1-1; TRBD1 might be the D (5 bases). This sequence was found in a woman aged 30 to 39 who had been exposed to COVID-19. CDR3 region: CASIRSDRPNTEAFF. CDR3 coding DNA: TGTGCCAGCATACGGTCCGACAGACCGAACACTGAAGCTTTCTTT.